This T cell receptor (beta chain) is drawn from a study of blood T cell repertoires in COVID-19. As for the study in general: Both acute and convalescent COVID-19 samples were obtained from the United States, Italy and Spain.

The CDR3 is made up of 14 amino acids. The V and J ends lost 6 bases and 0 bases respectively, with 11 bases between them. Germline-derived CDR1 and CDR2 are WSHSY and SAAADI. The table came from immunoSEQ multiplex PCR; TCRdb's copy has only in-frame clones and leaves some out. The top ten hold around 16% of the sample, which has roughly 130,000 clones, around three quarters seen once. V usage is TRBV10-2 and J usage is TRBJ1-1; perhaps TRBD1 as D (6 bases). The sequenced sample was peripheral blood. This receptor was taken from a man aged 50-60 years with acute or convalescent COVID-19. CDR3 nucleotides: TGCGCCAGCAGGTTACAGGGTATGAACACTGAAGCTTTCTTT. This translates into CASRLQGMNTEAFF.